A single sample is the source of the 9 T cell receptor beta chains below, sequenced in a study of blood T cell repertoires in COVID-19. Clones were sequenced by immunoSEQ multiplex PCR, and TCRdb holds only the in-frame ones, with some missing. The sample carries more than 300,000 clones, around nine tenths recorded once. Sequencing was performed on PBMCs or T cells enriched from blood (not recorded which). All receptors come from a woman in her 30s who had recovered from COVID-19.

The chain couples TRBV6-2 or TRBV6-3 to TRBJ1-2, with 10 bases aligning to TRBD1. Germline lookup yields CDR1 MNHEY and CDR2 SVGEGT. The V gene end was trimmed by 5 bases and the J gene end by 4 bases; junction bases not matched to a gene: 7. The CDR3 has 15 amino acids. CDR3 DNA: TGTGCCAGCAGTGATGACAGGGGGCGCAGCTATGGCTACACCTTC. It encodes CASSDDRGRSYGYTF.

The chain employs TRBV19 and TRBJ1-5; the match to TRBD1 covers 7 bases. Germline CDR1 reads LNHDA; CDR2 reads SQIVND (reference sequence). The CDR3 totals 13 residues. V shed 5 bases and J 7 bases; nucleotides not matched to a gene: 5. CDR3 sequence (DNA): TGTGCCAGTAGTGTACAGGGGCTACAGCCCCAGCATTTT. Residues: CASSVQGLQPQHF.

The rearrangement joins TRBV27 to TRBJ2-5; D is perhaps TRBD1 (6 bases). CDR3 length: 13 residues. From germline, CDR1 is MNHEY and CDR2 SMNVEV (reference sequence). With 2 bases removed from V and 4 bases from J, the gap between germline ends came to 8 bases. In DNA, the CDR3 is TGTGCCAGCAGTTTACTGGGGGCAGAGACCCAGTACTTC. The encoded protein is CASSLLGAETQYF.

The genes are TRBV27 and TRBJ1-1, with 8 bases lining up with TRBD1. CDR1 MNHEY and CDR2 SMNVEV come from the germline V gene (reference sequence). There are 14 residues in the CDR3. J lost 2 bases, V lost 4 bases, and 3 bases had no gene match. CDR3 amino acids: CASSSQGANTEAFF. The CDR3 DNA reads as TGTGCCAGCAGTTCGCAGGGGGCCAACACTGAAGCTTTCTTT.

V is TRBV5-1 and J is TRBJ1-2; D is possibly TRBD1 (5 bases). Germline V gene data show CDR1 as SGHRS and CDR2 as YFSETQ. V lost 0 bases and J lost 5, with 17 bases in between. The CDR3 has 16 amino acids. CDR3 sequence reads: CASSLATGGGKYGYTF. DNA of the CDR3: TGCGCCAGCAGCTTGGCAACCGGTGGGGGGAAATATGGCTACACCTTC. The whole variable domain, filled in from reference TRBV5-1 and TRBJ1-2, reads KAGVTQTPRYLIKTRGQQVTLSCSPISGHRSVSWYQQTPGQGLQFLFEYFSETQRNKGNFPGRFSGRQFSNSRSEMNVSTLELGDSALYLCASSLATGGGKYGYTFGSGTRLTVV.

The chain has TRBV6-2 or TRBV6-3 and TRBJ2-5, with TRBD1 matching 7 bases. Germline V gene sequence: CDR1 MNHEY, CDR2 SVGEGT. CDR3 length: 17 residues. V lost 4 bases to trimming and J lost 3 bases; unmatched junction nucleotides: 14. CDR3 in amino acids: CASSWDSSGTVKETQYF. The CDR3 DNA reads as TGTGCCAGCAGTTGGGATTCTTCCGGGACAGTAAAAGAGACCCAGTACTTC.

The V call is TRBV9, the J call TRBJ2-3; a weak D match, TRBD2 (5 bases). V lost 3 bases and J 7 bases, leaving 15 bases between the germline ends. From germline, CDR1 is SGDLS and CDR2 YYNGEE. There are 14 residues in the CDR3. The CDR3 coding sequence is TGTGCCAGCAGCGCTGGACTCCTCGGGTATACGCAGTATTTT. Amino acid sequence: CASSAGLLGYTQYF.

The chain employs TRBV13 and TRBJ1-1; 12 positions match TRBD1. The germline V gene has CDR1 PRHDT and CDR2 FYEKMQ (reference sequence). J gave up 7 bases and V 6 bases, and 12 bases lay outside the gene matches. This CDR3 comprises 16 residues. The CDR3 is CASRSGDRGPRDEAFF. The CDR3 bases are TGTGCCAGCAGGTCCGGGGACAGGGGGCCGAGGGATGAAGCTTTCTTT.

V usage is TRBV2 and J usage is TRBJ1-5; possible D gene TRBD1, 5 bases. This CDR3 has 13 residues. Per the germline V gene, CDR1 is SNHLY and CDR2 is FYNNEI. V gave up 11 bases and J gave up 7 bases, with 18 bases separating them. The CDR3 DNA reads TGTGCCGCCTCAAAGGGGTCTGGCCAGCCCCAGCATTTT. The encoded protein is CAASKGSGQPQHF.